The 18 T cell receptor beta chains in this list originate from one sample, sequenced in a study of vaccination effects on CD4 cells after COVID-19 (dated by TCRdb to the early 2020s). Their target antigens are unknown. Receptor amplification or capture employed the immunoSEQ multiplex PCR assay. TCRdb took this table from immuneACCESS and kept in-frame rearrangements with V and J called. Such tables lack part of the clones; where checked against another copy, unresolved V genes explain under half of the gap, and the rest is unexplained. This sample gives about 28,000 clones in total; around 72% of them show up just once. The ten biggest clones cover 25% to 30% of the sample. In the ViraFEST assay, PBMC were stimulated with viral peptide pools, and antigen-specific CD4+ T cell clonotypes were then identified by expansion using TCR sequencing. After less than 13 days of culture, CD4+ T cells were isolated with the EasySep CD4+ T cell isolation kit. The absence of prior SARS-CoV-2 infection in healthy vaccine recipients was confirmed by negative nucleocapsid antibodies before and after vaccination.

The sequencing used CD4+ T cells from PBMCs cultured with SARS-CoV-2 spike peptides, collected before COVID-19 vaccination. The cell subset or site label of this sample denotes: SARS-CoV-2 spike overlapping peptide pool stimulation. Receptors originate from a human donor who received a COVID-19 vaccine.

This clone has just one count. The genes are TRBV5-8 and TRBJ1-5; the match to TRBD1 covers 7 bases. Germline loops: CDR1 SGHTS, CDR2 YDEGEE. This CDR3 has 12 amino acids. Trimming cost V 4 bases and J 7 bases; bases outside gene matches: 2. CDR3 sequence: CASSLTGQPQHF. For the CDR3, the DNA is TGTGCCAGCAGCCTGACAGGGCAGCCCCAGCATTTT.

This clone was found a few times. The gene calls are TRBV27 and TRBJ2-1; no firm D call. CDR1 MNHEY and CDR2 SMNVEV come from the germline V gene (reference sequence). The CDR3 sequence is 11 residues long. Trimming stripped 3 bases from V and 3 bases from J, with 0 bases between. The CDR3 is CASSFYNEQFF. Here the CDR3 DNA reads TGTGCCAGCAGTTTCTACAATGAGCAGTTCTTC.

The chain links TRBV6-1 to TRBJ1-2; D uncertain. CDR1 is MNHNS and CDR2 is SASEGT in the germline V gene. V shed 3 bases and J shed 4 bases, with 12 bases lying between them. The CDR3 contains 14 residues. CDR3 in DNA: TGTGCCAGCAGTGAGGCCCCCACGATCTATGGCTACACCTTC. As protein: CASSEAPTIYGYTF.

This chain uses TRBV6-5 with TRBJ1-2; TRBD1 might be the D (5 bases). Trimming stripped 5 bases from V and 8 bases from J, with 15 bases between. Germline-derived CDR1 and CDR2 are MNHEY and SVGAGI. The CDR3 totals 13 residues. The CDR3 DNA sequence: TGTGCCAGCAGTACTAACGGGGGGAAGGGCTACACCTTC. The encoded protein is CASSTNGGKGYTF.

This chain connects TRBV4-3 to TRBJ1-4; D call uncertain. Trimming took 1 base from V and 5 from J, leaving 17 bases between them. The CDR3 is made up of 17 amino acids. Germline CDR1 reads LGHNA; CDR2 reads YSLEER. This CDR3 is CASSQVISRQINEKLFF. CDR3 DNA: TGCGCCAGCAGCCAAGTAATATCAAGGCAGATAAATGAAAAACTGTTTTTT.

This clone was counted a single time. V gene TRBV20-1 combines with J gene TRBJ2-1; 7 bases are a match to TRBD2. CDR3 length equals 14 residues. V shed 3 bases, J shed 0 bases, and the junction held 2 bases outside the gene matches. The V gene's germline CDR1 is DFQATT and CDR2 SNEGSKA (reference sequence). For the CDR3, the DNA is TGCAGTGCTAGTCGGGACTACTCCTACAATGAGCAGTTCTTC. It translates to CSASRDYSYNEQFF.

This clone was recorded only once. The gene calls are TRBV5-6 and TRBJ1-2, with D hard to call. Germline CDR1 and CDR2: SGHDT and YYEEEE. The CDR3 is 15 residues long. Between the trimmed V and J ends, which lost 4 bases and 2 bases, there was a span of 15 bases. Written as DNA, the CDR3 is TGTGCCAGCAGCCAACTAACAGTACCCAACTATGGCTACACCTTC. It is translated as CASSQLTVPNYGYTF.

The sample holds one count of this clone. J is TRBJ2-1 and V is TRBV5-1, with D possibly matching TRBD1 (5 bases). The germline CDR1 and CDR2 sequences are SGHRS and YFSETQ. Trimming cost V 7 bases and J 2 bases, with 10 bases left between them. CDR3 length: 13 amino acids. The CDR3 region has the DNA TGCGCCAGCTCTACCAGGGCCTACAATGAGCAGTTCTTC. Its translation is CASSTRAYNEQFF. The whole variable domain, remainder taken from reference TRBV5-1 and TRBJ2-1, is KAGVTQTPRYLIKTRGQQVTLSCSPISGHRSVSWYQQTPGQGLQFLFEYFSETQRNKGNFPGRFSGRQFSNSRSEMNVSTLELGDSALYLCASSTRAYNEQFFGPGTRLTVL.

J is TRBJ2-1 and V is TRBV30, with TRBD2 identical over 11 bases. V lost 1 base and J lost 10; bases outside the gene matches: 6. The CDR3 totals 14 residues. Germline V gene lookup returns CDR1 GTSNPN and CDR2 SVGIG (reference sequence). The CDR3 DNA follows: TGTGCCTGGAGTGGTAGCGGGGGGGCAAGGGAGCAGTTCTTC. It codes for CAWSGSGGAREQFF.

The CDR3 region is CASSWPGQGNTEAFF. The CDR3 DNA reads as TGTGCCAGTAGTTGGCCGGGACAGGGGAACACTGAAGCTTTCTTT. The chain combines TRBV19 with TRBJ1-1; 9 nucleotides match TRBD1. Losses at the gene ends were 5 bases for V and 1 base for J; bases not matched to a gene: 5. CDR3 size: 15 residues. The germline gives CDR1 LNHDA, CDR2 SQIVND (reference sequence).

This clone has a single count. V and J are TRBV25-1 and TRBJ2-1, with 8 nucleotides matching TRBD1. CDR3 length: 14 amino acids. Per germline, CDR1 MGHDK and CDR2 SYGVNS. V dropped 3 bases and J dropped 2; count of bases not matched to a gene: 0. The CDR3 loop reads CASSEGQAYNEQFF. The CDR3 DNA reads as TGTGCCAGCAGTGAGGGACAGGCCTACAATGAGCAGTTCTTC.

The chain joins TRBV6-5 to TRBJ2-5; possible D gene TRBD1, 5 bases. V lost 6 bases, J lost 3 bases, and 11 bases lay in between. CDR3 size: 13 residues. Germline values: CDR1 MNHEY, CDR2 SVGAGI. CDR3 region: CASRATGEETQYF. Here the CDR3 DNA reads TGTGCCAGCAGGGCTACAGGAGAAGAGACCCAGTACTTC.

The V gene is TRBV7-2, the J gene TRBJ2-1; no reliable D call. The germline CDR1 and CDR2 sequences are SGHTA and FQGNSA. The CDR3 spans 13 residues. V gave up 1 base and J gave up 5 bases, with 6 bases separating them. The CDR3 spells CASSLGQNNEQFF. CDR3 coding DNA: TGTGCCAGCAGCTTAGGGCAGAACAATGAGCAGTTCTTC.

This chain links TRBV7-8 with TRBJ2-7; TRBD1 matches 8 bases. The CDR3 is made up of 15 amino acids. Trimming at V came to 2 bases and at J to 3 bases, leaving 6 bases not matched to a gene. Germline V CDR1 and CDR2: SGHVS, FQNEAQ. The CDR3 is CASSLPGQEHYEQYF. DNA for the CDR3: TGTGCCAGCAGCTTACCGGGACAGGAGCACTACGAGCAGTACTTC.

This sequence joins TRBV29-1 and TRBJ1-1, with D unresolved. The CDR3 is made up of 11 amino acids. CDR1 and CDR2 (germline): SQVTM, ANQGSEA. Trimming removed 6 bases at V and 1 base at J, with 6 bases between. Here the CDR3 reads CSVTRNTEAFF. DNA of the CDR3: TGCAGCGTCACAAGGAACACTGAAGCTTTCTTT.

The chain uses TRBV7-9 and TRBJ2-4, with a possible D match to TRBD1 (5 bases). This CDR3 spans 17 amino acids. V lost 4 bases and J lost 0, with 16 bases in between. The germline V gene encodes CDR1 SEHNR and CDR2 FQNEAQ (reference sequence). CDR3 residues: CASSSRLGPLAKNIQYF. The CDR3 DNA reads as TGTGCCAGCAGCTCTCGGTTGGGGCCTCTAGCCAAAAACATTCAGTACTTC.

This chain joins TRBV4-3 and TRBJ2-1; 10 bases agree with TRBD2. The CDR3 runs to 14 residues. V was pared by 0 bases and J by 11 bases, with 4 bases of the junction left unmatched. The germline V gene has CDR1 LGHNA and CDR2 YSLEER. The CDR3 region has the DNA TGCGCCAGCAGCCAAGATGGAGCGGGGGGGCAGCAGTTCTTC. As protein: CASSQDGAGGQQFF.

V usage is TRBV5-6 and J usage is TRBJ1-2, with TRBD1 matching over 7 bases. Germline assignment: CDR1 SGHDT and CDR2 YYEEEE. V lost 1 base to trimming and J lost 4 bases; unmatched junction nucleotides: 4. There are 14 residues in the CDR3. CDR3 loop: CASSLQGGVYGYTF. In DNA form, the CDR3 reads TGTGCCAGCAGCTTGCAGGGGGGCGTCTATGGCTACACCTTC.